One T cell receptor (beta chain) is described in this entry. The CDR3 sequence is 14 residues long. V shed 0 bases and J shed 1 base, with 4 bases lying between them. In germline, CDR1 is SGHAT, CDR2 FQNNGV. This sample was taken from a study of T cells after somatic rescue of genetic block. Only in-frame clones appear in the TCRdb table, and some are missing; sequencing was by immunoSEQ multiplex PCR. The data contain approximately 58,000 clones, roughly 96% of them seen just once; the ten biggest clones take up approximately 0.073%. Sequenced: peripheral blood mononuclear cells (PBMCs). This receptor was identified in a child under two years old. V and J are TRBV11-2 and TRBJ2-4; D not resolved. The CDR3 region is CASSLEYAKNIQYF. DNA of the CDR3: TGTGCCAGCAGCTTAGAATACGCCAAAAACATTCAGTACTTC.